This section outlines one T cell receptor beta chain sequence together with its context. Its binding antigen is unknown. No per-base quality is available; no much larger clone lies one base away. Collaborating institutions collected whole blood in K2EDTA tubes following their own protocols. For TCRbeta analysis, collaborator samples were shipped as frozen whole blood, as isolated PBMCs, or as DNA extracted from either sample type. CDR1 and CDR2 are drawn from the germline V gene: SGDLS, YYNGEE. The CDR3 sequence holds 18 residues, the cysteine and phenylalanine included. The read is trimmed to its CDR3 DNA, 54 bases read in frame from base 1. Trimming removed 2 bases from V and 0 bases from J, leaving 18 bases between the germline ends. TCRbeta CDR3 regions were amplified from genomic DNA using the immunoSEQ Assay, a bias-controlled multiplex PCR. As for the authors' bioinformatics: Nucleated cell counts per sample were estimated from amplification of reference gene primers within the assay. To quantify the absolute abundance of each unique TCRbeta CDR3 rearrangement, sequence reads were collapsed and filtered. For each sample, productive Simpson clonality was calculated by taking the square root of Simpson's diversity index across productive rearrangements. TCRdb mirrors the immuneACCESS table, restricted to in-frame sequences. Some clones are absent from its copies; in checked studies, under half trace to an unresolved V gene, and the reason for the others is unknown. V and J calls and clone size are as listed in that table; D and trimming were resolved from the DNA. The sample data list 55,000 to 75,000 clones, and about 73% of these were observed just once. About 20% of the sample is held by the ten biggest clonotypes.

The data were obtained in a study of blood T cell repertoires in COVID-19 (dated by TCRdb to 2018 to 2021). Regarding the research as a whole: Samples covering the acute and convalescent phases of COVID-19 were provided by collaborators in the United States, Italy and Spain. The material from the prospective study consisted of cDNA or gDNA derived from T cells, B-cell-depleted T cells, or PBMCs. Deeply sampled blood TCRbeta repertoires from subjects exposed to, actively infected with, or recovered from COVID-19 were included in the dataset. A freely available public database, intended as a resource for researchers studying the immune response to SARS-CoV-2, is where the repertoires were released. The samples were drawn from the first 160 participants of the ongoing ImmuneRACE study and from over 950 subjects provided by 6 global collaborators. Nearly every sample came with metadata listing a de-identified subject ID, COVID-19 status, age in years and sex. Where HLA class I and class II types were available, the types were taken from metadata supplied by the sample provider, not from assay-based typing. Findings and caveats that apply to the study as a whole: The quantity of clinical and demographic metadata differed by source and by participant and was supplied without curation.

Sequencing input: peripheral blood. The chain employs TRBV9 and TRBJ2-1, and TRBD2 may be the D gene, going by 6 matching bases. This TCR was recovered from a man in his sixties with acute or convalescent COVID-19. Read as DNA, the sequence is TGTGCCAGCAGCGTCAGAGGGAGGCCCACCAACTCCTACAATGAGCAGTTCTTC. Translation gives CASSVRGRPTNSYNEQFF.